The next 9 T cell receptor beta chains were all read from a single sample in a study of T cell responses to AZD1222 COVID-19 vaccine. TCRdb's table, derived via immunoSEQ multiplex PCR, lists solely in-frame clones and lacks some. The sample lists 150,000 to 200,000 clones; about 91% were seen once. The sample in question was peripheral blood, obtained 28 days after the second AZD1222 dose. These receptors all stem from an adult who received the AZD1222 COVID-19 vaccine.

The chain carries TRBV29-1 and TRBJ2-7; D ambiguous. With 3 bases removed from V and 3 bases from J, the gap between germline ends came to 6 bases. The CDR3 loop spans 11 amino acids. Per germline, CDR1 SQVTM and CDR2 ANQGSEA. The CDR3 DNA sequence: TGCAGCGTTGAGGATTACTACGAGCAGTACTTC. As protein: CSVEDYYEQYF.

V gene TRBV28 combines with J gene TRBJ1-5, with D hard to call. Germline V gives CDR1 MDHEN, CDR2 SYDVKM. Between the trimmed V and J ends, which lost 4 bases and 8 bases, there was a span of 12 bases. The CDR3 is 13 residues long. CDR3 region: CASSWTQEEPQHF. In nucleotides, the CDR3 is TGTGCCAGCAGTTGGACCCAAGAGGAGCCCCAGCATTTT. The variable domain in full, with the rest retrieved from reference TRBV28 and TRBJ1-5, is DVKVTQSSRYLVKRTGEKVFLECVQDMDHENMFWYRQDPGLGLRLIYFSYDVKMKEKGDIPEGYSVSREKKERFSLILESASTNQTSMYLCASSWTQEEPQHFGDGTRLSIL.

This clone was seen once. The genes are TRBV10-3 and TRBJ2-7; possibly TRBD1 for D (5 bases). Germline V CDR1 and CDR2: ENHRY, SYGVKD. V was pared by 3 bases and J by 2 bases, with 11 bases between. The CDR3 totals 14 residues. In DNA, the CDR3 is TGTGCCATCAGTGATCAGGACACAACCTACGAGCAGTACTTC. Translation: CAISDQDTTYEQYF.

The chain combines TRBV19 with TRBJ1-2; D is unresolved. CDR1 is LNHDA and CDR2 is SQIVND in the germline V gene (reference sequence). This CDR3 is built from 12 residues. V lost 6 bases, J lost 3 bases, and 8 bases lay in between. CDR3 in amino acids: CASRSTDYGYTF. CDR3 DNA sequence: TGTGCCAGTAGATCTACAGACTATGGCTACACCTTC.

This clone has just one count. The rearrangement links TRBV12-3 or TRBV12-4 to TRBJ1-1; TRBD1 might be the D (5 bases). Between the trimmed V and J ends, which lost 4 bases and 1 base, there was a span of 7 bases. The CDR3 is 13 amino acids. The CDR3, as DNA: TGTGCCAGCAGTTCCGACAGGAACACTGAAGCTTTCTTT. Its protein product is CASSSDRNTEAFF.

The rearrangement uses TRBV30 and TRBJ1-1; the D is unclear. Between the trimmed V and J ends, which lost 0 bases and 5 bases, there was a span of 16 bases. The germline V gene encodes CDR1 GTSNPN and CDR2 SVGIG (reference sequence). CDR3 size: 15 residues. CDR3 sequence (DNA): TGTGCCTGGAGTGTAATGGCCAAAGGGTGGACTGAAGCTTTCTTT. Amino acids: CAWSVMAKGWTEAFF.

The chain carries TRBV6-1 and TRBJ2-6; 8 bases align to TRBD1. The CDR3 is made up of 18 amino acids. Germline assignment: CDR1 MNHNS and CDR2 SASEGT. The V segment lost 2 bases and the J segment 2 bases; nucleotides outside the gene matches: 8. In nucleotides, the CDR3 is TGTGCCAGCAGTGAACAGGGGGCGATTCCCCCTGGGGCCAACGTCCTGACTTTC. It is translated as CASSEQGAIPPGANVLTF.

There are a few counts of this clone. This chain uses TRBV6-4 with TRBJ2-2; 8 bases map to TRBD2. The J segment lost 3 bases and the V segment lost 7 bases, leaving 4 bases of the junction unmatched. Germline V gene data show CDR1 as MRHNA and CDR2 as SNTAGT. This CDR3 region has 14 residues. Here the CDR3 reads CASTPTSDTGELFF. The CDR3 DNA sequence: TGTGCCAGCACCCCGACTAGCGACACCGGGGAGCTGTTTTTT.

Turning to this clone: Other DNA sequences from this sample encode an identical CDR3 as well. This chain connects TRBV6-2 or TRBV6-3 to TRBJ1-5; TRBD1 might be the D (5 bases). With 0 bases removed from V and 6 bases from J, the gap between germline ends came to 12 bases. This CDR3 spans 15 amino acids. Germline assignment: CDR1 MNHEY and CDR2 SVGEGT. CDR3 bases: TGTGCCAGCAGTTACTCAGACAGTGACCCTCAGCCCCAGCATTTT. It yields the protein CASSYSDSDPQPQHF.